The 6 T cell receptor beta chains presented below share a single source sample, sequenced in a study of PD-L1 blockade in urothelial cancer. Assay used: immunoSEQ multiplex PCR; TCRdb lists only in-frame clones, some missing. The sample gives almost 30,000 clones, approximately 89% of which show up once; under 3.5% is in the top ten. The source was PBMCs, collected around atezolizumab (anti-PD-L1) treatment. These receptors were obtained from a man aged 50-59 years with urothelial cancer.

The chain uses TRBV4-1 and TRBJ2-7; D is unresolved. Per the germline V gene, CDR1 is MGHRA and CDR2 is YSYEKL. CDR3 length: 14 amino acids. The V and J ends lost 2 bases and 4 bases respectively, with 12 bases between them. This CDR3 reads CASSQISRNYEQYF. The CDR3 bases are TGCGCCAGCAGCCAAATCTCCCGTAATTACGAGCAGTACTTC.

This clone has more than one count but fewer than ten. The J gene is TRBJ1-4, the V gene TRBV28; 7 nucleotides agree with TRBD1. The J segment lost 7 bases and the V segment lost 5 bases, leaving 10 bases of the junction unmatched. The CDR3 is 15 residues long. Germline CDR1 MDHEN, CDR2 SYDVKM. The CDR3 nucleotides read TGTGCCAGCAGTGCCGACAGGGATCAGGGTGAAAAACTGTTTTTT. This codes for CASSADRDQGEKLFF.

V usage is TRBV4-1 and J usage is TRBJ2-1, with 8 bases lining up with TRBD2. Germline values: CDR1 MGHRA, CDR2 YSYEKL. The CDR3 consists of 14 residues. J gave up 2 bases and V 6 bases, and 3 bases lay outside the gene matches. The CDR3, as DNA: TGCGCCAGCAGTCACGGGGGGGCCTACAATGAGCAGTTCTTC. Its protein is CASSHGGAYNEQFF.

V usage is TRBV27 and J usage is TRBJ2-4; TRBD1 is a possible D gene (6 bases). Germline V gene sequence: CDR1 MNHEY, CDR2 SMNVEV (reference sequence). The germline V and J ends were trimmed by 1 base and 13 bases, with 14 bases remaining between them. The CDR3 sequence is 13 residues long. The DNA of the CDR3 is TGTGCCAGCAGTTTATTGGCAGGGGTGATCCAGTACTTC. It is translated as CASSLLAGVIQYF.

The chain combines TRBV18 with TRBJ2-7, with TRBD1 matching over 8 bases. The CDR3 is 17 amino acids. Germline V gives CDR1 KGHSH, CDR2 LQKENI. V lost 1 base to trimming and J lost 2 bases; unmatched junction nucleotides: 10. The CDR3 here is CASSPLGHRGNTYEQYF. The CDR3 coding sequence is TGTGCCAGCTCACCACTGGGCCACAGGGGGAACACCTACGAGCAGTACTTC. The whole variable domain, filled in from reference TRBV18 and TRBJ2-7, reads NAGVMQNPRHLVRRRGQEARLRCSPMKGHSHVYWYRQLPEEGLKFMVYLQKENIIDESGMPKERFSAEFPKEGPSILRIQQVVRGDSAAYFCASSPLGHRGNTYEQYFGPGTRLTVT.

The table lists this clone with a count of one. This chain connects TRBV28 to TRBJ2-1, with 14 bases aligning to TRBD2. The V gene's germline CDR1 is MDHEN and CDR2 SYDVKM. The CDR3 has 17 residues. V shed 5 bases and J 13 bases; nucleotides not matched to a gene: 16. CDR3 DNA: TGTGCCAGCAGTACCCGGCCGGGACTAGCGGGAGTGGTGTTTCAGTTCTTC. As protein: CASSTRPGLAGVVFQFF.